The 3 T cell receptor beta chains reported below all come from one sample, sequenced in a study of T-cell memory formation after mild COVID-19. TCRdb used MiXCR to reprocess the 5' RACE reads, holding one entry per CDR3 protein. This sample has 540,000 or so distinct CDR3 sequences, with about 20% found just once. The sequenced material came from PBMCs or a T cell subset sorted from them (not recorded which). These receptor sequences come from an adult woman who had mild COVID-19 (a few samples of this study predate the infection). Cell type and time point are not known.

This clonotype has only a few counts. This chain connects TRBV18 to TRBJ2-1, with 7 bases matching TRBD2. Germline CDR1 is KGHSH and CDR2 is LQKENI. The CDR3 totals 17 residues. The V gene end was trimmed by 2 bases and the J gene end by 5 bases; junction bases not matched to a gene: 12. CDR3 DNA sequence: TGTGCCAGCTCACCATACAGGATGCGGGAGCGGAACAATGAGCAGTTCTTC. Its protein product is CASSPYRMRERNNEQFF.

This clonotype appeared many times. The rearrangement uses TRBV5-1 and TRBJ2-1; 11 nucleotides align to TRBD1. This CDR3 spans 15 amino acids. Germline CDR1 and CDR2: SGHRS and YFSETQ. The ends lost 4 bases at V and 9 bases at J; junction bases unmatched: 9. As DNA, the CDR3 is TGCGCCAGCAGCGAGGACAGGGGGCTACGAGGTGAGCAGTTCTTC. It codes for CASSEDRGLRGEQFF. Combining the CDR3 with reference TRBV5-1 and TRBJ2-1 gives the whole variable domain KAGVTQTPRYLIKTRGQQVTLSCSPISGHRSVSWYQQTPGQGLQFLFEYFSETQRNKGNFPGRFSGRQFSNSRSEMNVSTLELGDSALYLCASSEDRGLRGEQFFGPGTRLTVL.

This clonotype was seen at least ten times. Here the CDR3 DNA reads TGTGCCAGCAGTTCAGGGACTCGCACAGATACGCAGTATTTT. This sequence encodes CASSSGTRTDTQYF. This sequence joins TRBV12-3 or TRBV12-4 and TRBJ2-3; D is possibly TRBD2 (6 bases). V lost 4 bases and J lost 1, with 9 bases in between. The CDR3 has 14 amino acids.